These T cell receptor beta chains were read from a single sample in a study of blood T cell repertoires in COVID-19. The table came from immunoSEQ multiplex PCR; TCRdb's copy has only in-frame clones and leaves some out. Of around 300,000 clones listed, 70% to 90% are singletons. The sample consisted of PBMCs or T cells enriched from blood (not recorded which). Every receptor here comes from a woman aged 40 to 50 who had recovered from COVID-19. Both conserved end residues are part of each CDR3. Each record gives: J gene, V gene, D gene, clone size, CDR3 DNA, CDR3 protein. The D gene is left open where the match is weak. Clone size appears in some rows only: once, few, many, or a class for an expanded clone.

>TRBJ1-5|TRBV25-1|-|few
TGTGCCAGCCCCCAGACAAATAGCAATCAGCCCCAGCATTTT
CASPQTNSNQPQHF
>TRBJ2-3|TRBV29-1|-|-
TGCAGCGTTGGTAGGACTACTTACACAGATACGCAGTATTTT
CSVGRTTYTDTQYF
>TRBJ2-1|TRBV7-3|-|-
TGTGCCAGCAGCTTAACCCCTAGCTCCAATGAGCAGTTCTTC
CASSLTPSSNEQFF
>TRBJ2-7|TRBV6-5|-|-
TGTGCCTCCCGAGGGGGGACAGCCTCCTACGAGCAGTACTTC
CASRGGTASYEQYF
>TRBJ2-5|TRBV5-1|-|-
TGCGCCAGCAGCGCCAGCCAAGAGACCCAGTACTTC
CASSASQETQYF
>TRBJ2-5|TRBV30|-|-
TGTGCCTGGAGTCGGGGGTCAGAGACCCAGTACTTC
CAWSRGSETQYF
>TRBJ2-7|TRBV27|-|-
TGTGCCAGCAGTTTTAACAGGGAGTACGAGCAGTACTTC
CASSFNREYEQYF
>TRBJ1-2|TRBV5-4|TRBD1|-
TGTGCCAGCAGCGGGACAGGGGGGCCCTATGGCTACACCTTC
CASSGTGGPYGYTF
>TRBJ2-3|TRBV18|-|-
TGTGCCAGCTCCCCTCTAGGGTCGAGGGGCACAGATACGCAGTATTTT
CASSPLGSRGTDTQYF
>TRBJ2-3|TRBV5-1|TRBD1|-
TGCGCCAGCAGCTTGGGTTTGGCAGGGGGAGATACGCAGTATTTT
CASSLGLAGGDTQYF
>TRBJ1-1|TRBV10-3|-|-
TGTGCCATCAGAGGGGCGGCGAACACTGAAGCTTTCTTT
CAIRGAANTEAFF
>TRBJ2-2|TRBV12-3/TRBV12-4|TRBD1|-
TGTGCCAGCAGCACAGGGGCCGGGGAGCTGTTTTTT
CASSTGAGELFF
>TRBJ2-2|TRBV28|-|-
TGTGCCAGCAGTTTGTGGGGGGTTGGGACCGGGGAGCTGTTTTTT
CASSLWGVGTGELFF
>TRBJ1-4|TRBV10-2|-|-
TGCGCCAGCAGTGAGGGGGACACCCTAGAAAAACTGTTTTTT
CASSEGDTLEKLFF
>TRBJ1-2|TRBV28|TRBD1|once
TGTGCCAGTACGGGACAGTTCTTTTATGGCTACACCTTC
CASTGQFFYGYTF
>TRBJ1-1|TRBV7-8|TRBD1|-
TGTGCCAGCAGACGCAACAGGGGGCTTGGCACTGAAGCTTTCTTT
CASRRNRGLGTEAFF
>TRBJ1-2|TRBV28|-|few
TGTGCCAGCAGTTTGACAGGCCGTCGGGGCTACACCTTC
CASSLTGRRGYTF
>TRBJ2-6|TRBV18|-|-
TGTGCCAGCTCACGCGAATCTTCTGGGGCCAACGTCCTGACTTTC
CASSRESSGANVLTF
>TRBJ1-6|TRBV7-8|-|-
TGTGCCAGCAGCCGCGGGGTATTGGGGAATTCACCCCTCCACTTT
CASSRGVLGNSPLHF
>TRBJ2-1|TRBV7-3|TRBD1|-
TGTGCCAGCAGCAACTCAGGGGGATCTTACAATGAGCAGTTCTTC
CASSNSGGSYNEQFF
>TRBJ1-5|TRBV27|-|-
TGTGCCAGCAGTTTCCAGGAGGGCAATCAGCCCCAGCATTTT
CASSFQEGNQPQHF
>TRBJ2-2|TRBV15|TRBD1|-
TGTGCCACCAGCAGAGGGGGGACAGGGGGCACCGGGGAGCTGTTTTTT
CATSRGGTGGTGELFF
>TRBJ2-5|TRBV5-1|TRBD1|-
TGCGCCAGCAGCTTGTGGGGACAGAGAGAAGAGACCCAGTACTTC
CASSLWGQREETQYF
>TRBJ2-3|TRBV7-2|-|-
TGTGCCAGCAGCTTAAGCCCGGGGGGCACAGATACGCAGTATTTT
CASSLSPGGTDTQYF
>TRBJ2-5|TRBV7-3|TRBD1|-
TGTGCCAGCAGCCCTAACCCCCGACAGGGAAAAGGGACCCAGTACTTC
CASSPNPRQGKGTQYF
>TRBJ2-5|TRBV7-9|-|few
TGTGCCAGCAGCTTACGCAGGGCAGAGACCCAGTACTTC
CASSLRRAETQYF
>TRBJ2-1|TRBV6-2/TRBV6-3|TRBD2|few
TGTGCCAGCAGTTACTCACCCCTAGCGGGAGTGTACAATGAGCAGTTCTTC
CASSYSPLAGVYNEQFF
>TRBJ2-5|TRBV7-8|-|-
TGTGCCAGCAGCCAACTAGCCCTCCAAGAGACCCAGTACTTC
CASSQLALQETQYF
>TRBJ2-1|TRBV7-2|-|-
TGTGCCAGCAGCGAAAACCGGGACTCATACAATGAGCAGTTCTTC
CASSENRDSYNEQFF
>TRBJ2-1|TRBV6-5|TRBD1|once
TGTGCCAGCATCCCCCGACAGGGGGTCAATGAGCAGTTCTTC
CASIPRQGVNEQFF
>TRBJ2-2|TRBV7-3|-|-
TGTGCCAGCAGCCTCGATCAGCGGCCCACCGGGGAGCTGTTTTTT
CASSLDQRPTGELFF
>TRBJ2-3|TRBV5-1|-|-
TGCGCCAGCAGCCACACAGATACGCAGTATTTT
CASSHTDTQYF